The present TCR beta chain was sequenced within a study of blood T cell repertoires in COVID-19. Trimming at V came to 4 bases and at J to 5 bases, leaving 14 bases not matched to a gene. The germline gives CDR1 MNHEY, CDR2 SVGEGT. CDR3 length: 17 amino acids. The table came from immunoSEQ multiplex PCR; TCRdb's copy has only in-frame clones and leaves some out. The sample contains 170,000 or so clones, around 86% of which appear only once. This TCR was recovered from a woman aged 70-85 years with COVID-19, enrolled during active disease. The chain joins TRBV6-2 or TRBV6-3 to TRBJ2-7; 10 bases line up with TRBD1. The sequenced material came from peripheral blood. CDR3 sequence (DNA): TGTGCCAGCAGTTCCGCCGGGACAGGGGTAGGGACCCACGAGCAGTACTTC. Its translation: CASSSAGTGVGTHEQYF.